Sequencing of this TCR beta chain was carried out in a study of early T cells in non-severe SARS-CoV-2 infection. Study details: Sequenced bulk RNA came from whole blood that was unsorted, and chains were unpaired. Whole-study findings and limits: In VDJdb matching, anti-spike CD8 responses were favored while private and CD4 specificities went missing.

This clonotype occurred many times. Its antigen is unknown. Unique molecular identifiers were added to individual cDNA molecules. TCRdb used MiXCR to reprocess the 5' RACE reads, holding one entry per CDR3 protein. Among about 64,000 distinct CDR3 sequences listed, 4.9% were seen once. V was pared by 2 bases and J by 8 bases, with 14 bases of the junction left unmatched. Germline CDR1 is SGHTA and CDR2 is FQGNSA. The CDR3 runs to 16 residues. V and J are TRBV7-2 and TRBJ1-2; the match to TRBD1 covers 7 bases. The sequenced sample was whole blood. The clonotype originates from an adult who was a healthcare worker with PCR-confirmed SARS-CoV-2 infection or an uninfected control (not recorded which). CDR3 sequence reads: CASSLRAPGTASGYTF. CDR3 nucleotides: TGTGCCAGCAGCTTAAGGGCTCCCGGGACAGCTTCGGGCTACACCTTC.